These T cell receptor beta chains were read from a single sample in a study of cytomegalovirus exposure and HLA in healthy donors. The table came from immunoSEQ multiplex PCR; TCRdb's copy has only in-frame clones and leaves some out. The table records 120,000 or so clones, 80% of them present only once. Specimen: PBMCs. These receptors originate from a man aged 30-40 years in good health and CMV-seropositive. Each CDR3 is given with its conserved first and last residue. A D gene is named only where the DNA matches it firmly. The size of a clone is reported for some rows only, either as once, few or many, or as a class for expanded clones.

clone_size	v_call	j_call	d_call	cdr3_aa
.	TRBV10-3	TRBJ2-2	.	CAITSSRTGTNTGELFF
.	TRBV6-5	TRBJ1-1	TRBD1	CASMVSGQGITEAFF
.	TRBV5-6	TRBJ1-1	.	CASSLAVMNTEAFF
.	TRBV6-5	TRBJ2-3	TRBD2	CASSYSTSSADTQYF
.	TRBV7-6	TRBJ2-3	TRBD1	CASSLAQYRGTDTQYF
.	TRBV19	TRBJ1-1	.	CASSGGRNTEAFF
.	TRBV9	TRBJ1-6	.	CASSVGGGQYNSPLHF
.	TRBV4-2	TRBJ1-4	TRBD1	CASSALITGVDEKLFF
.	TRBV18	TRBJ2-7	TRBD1	CASSLSGTGTGEQYF
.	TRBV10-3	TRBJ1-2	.	CASQQALYGYTF
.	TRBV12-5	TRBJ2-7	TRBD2	CASGLFVGSGGSRKEQYF
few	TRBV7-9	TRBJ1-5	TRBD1	CASSFEATGGGQPQHF
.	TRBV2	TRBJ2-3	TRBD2	CASSELTSGGAGDTQYF
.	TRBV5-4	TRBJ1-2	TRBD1	CASSRDRGLANYGYTF
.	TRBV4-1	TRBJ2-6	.	CASSQDRRASGANVLTF
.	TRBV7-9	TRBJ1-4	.	CASSLDFNEKLFF
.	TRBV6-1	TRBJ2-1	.	CASRDRLNEQFF
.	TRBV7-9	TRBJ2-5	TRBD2	CASSFDLASGVETQYF
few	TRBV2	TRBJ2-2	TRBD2	CASSEGLAAGELFF
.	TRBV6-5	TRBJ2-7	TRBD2	CASSYSGGGITGQYF
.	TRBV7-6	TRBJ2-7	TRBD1	CASSSGTGTYEQYF
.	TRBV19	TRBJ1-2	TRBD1	CASSPNRGREGYTF
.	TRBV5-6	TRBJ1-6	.	CASSLYREGNSPLHF
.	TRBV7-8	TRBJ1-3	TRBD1	CASSPPTGGGNTIYF
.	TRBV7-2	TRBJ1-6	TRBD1	CASRPGQSQPLHF
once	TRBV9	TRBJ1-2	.	CASSVDKDRPNYGYTF
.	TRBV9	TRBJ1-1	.	CASSPRPRTEAFF
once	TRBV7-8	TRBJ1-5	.	CASSPALEDQPQHF
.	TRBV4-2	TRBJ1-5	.	CASSQDRGVNQPQHF
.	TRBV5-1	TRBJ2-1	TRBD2	CASSNSGGVDEQFF
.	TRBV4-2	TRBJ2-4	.	CASSPGLAKNIQYF
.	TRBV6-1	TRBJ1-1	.	CASSESQENTEAFF
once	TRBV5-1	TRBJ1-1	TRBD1	CASSMTKIAGGQNTEAFF
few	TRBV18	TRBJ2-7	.	CASSPRSSYEQYF
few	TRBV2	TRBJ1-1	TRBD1	CASRQGSGTEAFF
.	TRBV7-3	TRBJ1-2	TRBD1	CASSSTGGYGYTF
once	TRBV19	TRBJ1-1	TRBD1	CASSVGQGGITEAFF
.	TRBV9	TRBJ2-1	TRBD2	CASSVGRGAYNEQFF
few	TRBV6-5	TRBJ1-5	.	CASSRSFYSNQPQHF
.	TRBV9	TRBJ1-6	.	CASSVSGGGSPLHF
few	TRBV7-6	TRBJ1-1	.	CASSLAGGNTEAFF
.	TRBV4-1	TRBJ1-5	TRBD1	CASSQDYFGTELNQPQHF
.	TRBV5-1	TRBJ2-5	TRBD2	CASSVTSAQETQYF
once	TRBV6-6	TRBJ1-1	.	CASSFVNTEAFF
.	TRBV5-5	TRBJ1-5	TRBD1	CASSGTQGNQPQHF
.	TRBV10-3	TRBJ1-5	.	CAISDPPGVGQPQHF
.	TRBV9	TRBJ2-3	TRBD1	CASSVEAGGNTDTQYF
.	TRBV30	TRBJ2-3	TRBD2	CAWGKGAGGTDTQYF
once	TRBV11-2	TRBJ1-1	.	CASRFLRNTEAFF
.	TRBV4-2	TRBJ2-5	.	CASSLMGGETQYF
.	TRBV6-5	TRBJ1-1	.	CASSPLGKGGTEAFF
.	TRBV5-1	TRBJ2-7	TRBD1	CASSWTGGLDEQYF
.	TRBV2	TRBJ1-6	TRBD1	CASSGPQGDGNSPLHF
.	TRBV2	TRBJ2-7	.	CASKAGSYEQYF
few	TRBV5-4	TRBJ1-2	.	CASSLVAGGYTF
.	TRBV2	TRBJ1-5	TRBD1	CASNDLTGGSQPQHF
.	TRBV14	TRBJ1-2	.	CASSQGGSATRGYTF